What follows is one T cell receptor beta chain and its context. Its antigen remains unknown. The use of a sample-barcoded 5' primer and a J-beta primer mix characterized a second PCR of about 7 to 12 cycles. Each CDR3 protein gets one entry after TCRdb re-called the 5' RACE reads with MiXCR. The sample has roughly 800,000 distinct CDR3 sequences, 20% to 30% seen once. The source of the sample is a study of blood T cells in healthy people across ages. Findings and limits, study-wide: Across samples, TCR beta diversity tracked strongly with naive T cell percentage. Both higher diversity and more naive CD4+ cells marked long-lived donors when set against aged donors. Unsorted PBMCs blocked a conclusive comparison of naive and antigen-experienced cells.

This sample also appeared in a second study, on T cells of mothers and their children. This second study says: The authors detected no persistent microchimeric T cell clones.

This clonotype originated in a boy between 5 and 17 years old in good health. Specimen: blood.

The CDR3 reads CSASIAAGGLDTQYF. CDR3 DNA: TGCAGTGCTAGTATTGCGGCGGGGGGCCTTGATACGCAGTATTTT. The chain is built from TRBV20-1 and TRBJ2-3, with 8 positions matching TRBD2. Germline values: CDR1 DFQATT, CDR2 SNEGSKA (reference sequence). Losses at the gene ends were 3 bases for V and 6 bases for J; bases not matched to a gene: 11. This CDR3 has 15 amino acids.